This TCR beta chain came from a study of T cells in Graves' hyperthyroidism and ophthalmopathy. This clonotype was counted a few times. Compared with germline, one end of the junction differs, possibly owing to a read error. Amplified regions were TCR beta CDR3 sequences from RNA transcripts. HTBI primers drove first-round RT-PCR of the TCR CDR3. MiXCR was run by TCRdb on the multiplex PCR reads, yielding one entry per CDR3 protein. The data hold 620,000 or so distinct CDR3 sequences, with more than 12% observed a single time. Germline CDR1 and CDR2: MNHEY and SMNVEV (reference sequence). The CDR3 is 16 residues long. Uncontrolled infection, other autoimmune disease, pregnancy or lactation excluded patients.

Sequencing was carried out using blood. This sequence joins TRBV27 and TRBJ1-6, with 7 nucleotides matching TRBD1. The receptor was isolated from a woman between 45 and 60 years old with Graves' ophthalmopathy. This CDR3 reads CARRGEPISWNSPLHF. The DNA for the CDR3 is TGTGCCCGCAGGGGGGAACCAATAAGCTGGAATTCACCCCTCCACTTT.